This entry describes one TCR beta chain. Its target is unknown. Libraries were prepared by immunoSEQ multiplex PCR; TCRdb keeps only in-frame clonotypes and omits some of them. Of tens of thousands of clones in the sample, 70% to 80% were seen once. The time point was: blood 2 weeks post-SBRT. Noted treatment: 15 Gy SBRT to primary tumor, nephrectomy 4 weeks later. This renal cell carcinoma was of the clear cell type. The data are from a study of radiation and T cells in renal cell carcinoma. About the research overall: Nephrectomy followed 15 Gy stereotactic body radiation by 4 weeks.

Study-level findings and limits: Top tumor clonotypes rose in blood 2 weeks post-radiation, then contracted. Pretreatment tumor biopsies were lacking, so baseline clonotypes are unknown.

V was cut by 6 bases and J by 2 bases, with 16 bases left in between. Germline-derived CDR1 and CDR2 are GTSNPN and SVGIG (reference sequence). The length of the CDR3 is 14 residues. The chain employs TRBV30 and TRBJ2-5; D tentatively reads TRBD1 or TRBD2 (5 bases each). The starting material was blood, obtained from a patient whose treatment included radiotherapy and nephrectomy. This TCR was recovered from a man in his 60s with renal cell carcinoma. The CDR3 loop is CACIGSGGQETQYF. Written as DNA, the CDR3 is TGTGCCTGCATTGGGTCTGGGGGACAAGAGACCCAGTACTTC.